Below, 24 T cell receptor beta chains from the same sample are listed, as sequenced in a study of neoadjuvant anti-PD-1 for oral cavity cancer (dated by TCRdb to the early 2020s). The time point label of this sample denotes: after neoadjuvant nivolumab, at surgical resection. The receptor library was made with the immunoSEQ multiplex PCR assay. The immuneACCESS repertoire file appears here via TCRdb, limited to in-frame rearrangements. These files lack a portion of the clones; in checked studies, under half of the deficit traces to unresolved V genes, and the cause of the others is not known. This sample comprises tens of thousands of clones, approximately 26% of them detected only once. The leading ten clones occupy around 16% of the sample. The source material was tumor tissue, sampled after nivolumab (anti-PD-1) treatment. These receptors all come from a person aged 40 to 85 with oral cavity squamous cell carcinoma.

This clone was detected only a few times. J is TRBJ1-2 and V is TRBV7-2; 8 bases align to TRBD1. Germline V gives CDR1 SGHTA, CDR2 FQGNSA. J gave up 2 bases and V 1 base, and 3 bases lay outside the gene matches. The CDR3 is 15 residues long. The CDR3 region has the DNA TGTGCCAGCAGCTTAGAGTCAGGGGGCAACTATGGCTACACCTTC. As protein: CASSLESGGNYGYTF.

This clone showed up just a few times. The J gene is TRBJ1-2, the V gene TRBV7-9; D gene uncertain. CDR1 is SEHNR, CDR2 FQNEAQ, per germline (reference sequence). The V end was cut by 4 bases, the J end by 7 bases, with 13 bases between. The CDR3 spans 13 residues. This CDR3 is CASSSRMGTGYTF. The DNA of the CDR3 is TGTGCCAGCAGCTCAAGGATGGGCACTGGCTACACCTTC.

V usage is TRBV7-9 and J usage is TRBJ2-5; no clear D. Trimming cost V 2 bases and J 0 bases, with 7 bases left between them. The CDR3 is 14 amino acids. Germline lookup yields CDR1 SEHNR and CDR2 FQNEAQ (reference sequence). The CDR3 DNA reads TGTGCCAGCAGCTTAAACGGAAACCAAGAGACCCAGTACTTC. This sequence encodes CASSLNGNQETQYF.

In its sample, this clone was seen a few times. CDR3 residues: CASSESGVLADTQYF. In DNA form, the CDR3 reads TGCGCCAGCAGTGAGTCGGGAGTTTTAGCAGATACGCAGTATTTT. The chain joins TRBV10-1 to TRBJ2-3; D is perhaps TRBD2 (5 bases). The CDR3 is 15 residues long. In germline, CDR1 is WNHNN, CDR2 SYGVQD (reference sequence). Trimming stripped 0 bases from V and 4 bases from J, with 11 bases between.

For the CDR3, the DNA is TGTGCCAGCAGCGTAGAGGGAGGAGGGTACAATGAGCAGTTCTTC. Translation: CASSVEGGGYNEQFF. The rearrangement uses TRBV9 and TRBJ2-1; tentative D call: TRBD2 (6 bases). The CDR3 runs 15 residues. Between the trimmed V and J ends, which lost 0 bases and 4 bases, there was a span of 11 bases. Germline V gene data show CDR1 as SGDLS and CDR2 as YYNGEE.

This clone was picked up many times. This rearrangement joins TRBV7-9 to TRBJ1-3, with D tentatively TRBD1 (6 bases). This CDR3 spans 17 amino acids. V was clipped by 5 bases and J by 0 bases, with 17 bases between them. The germline gives CDR1 SEHNR, CDR2 FQNEAQ (reference sequence). The CDR3 reads CASSPSGARSSGNTIYF. The DNA of the CDR3 is TGTGCCAGCAGCCCCTCAGGGGCGCGTTCCTCTGGAAACACCATATATTTT. The complete variable domain, with remaining parts taken from reference TRBV7-9 and TRBJ1-3, reads DTGVSQNPRHKITKRGQNVTFRCDPISEHNRLYWYRQTLGQGPEFLTYFQNEAQLEKSRLLSDRFSAERPKGSFSTLEIQRTEQGDSAMYLCASSPSGARSSGNTIYFGEGSWLTVV.

CDR3 nucleotide sequence: TGTGCCAGCAGCCCGGGACAGGGAAGCTCCTACAATGAGCAGTTCTTC. Its translation: CASSPGQGSSYNEQFF. The rearrangement uses TRBV7-9 and TRBJ2-1; 9 bases are a match to TRBD1. The CDR3 has 16 amino acids. Germline V CDR1 and CDR2: SEHNR, FQNEAQ (reference sequence). V shed 5 bases, J shed 0 bases, and the junction held 5 bases outside the gene matches. The whole variable domain, remainder taken from reference TRBV7-9 and TRBJ2-1, is DTGVSQNPRHKITKRGQNVTFRCDPISEHNRLYWYRQTLGQGPEFLTYFQNEAQLEKSRLLSDRFSAERPKGSFSTLEIQRTEQGDSAMYLCASSPGQGSSYNEQFFGPGTRLTVL.

The gene calls are TRBV27 and TRBJ2-5; D unresolved. CDR1 and CDR2 from the germline V gene are MNHEY and SMNVEV (reference sequence). The CDR3 has 13 residues. Between the trimmed V and J ends, which lost 2 bases and 10 bases, there was a span of 14 bases. This CDR3 is CASSLLGSPDQYF. CDR3 sequence (DNA): TGTGCCAGCAGTTTACTAGGGTCCCCAGACCAGTACTTC.

This clone was recorded a few times. The CDR3 region is CASSLTGQVVYEQYF. CDR3 nucleotide sequence: TGTGCCAGCAGCTTGACCGGGCAGGTTGTCTACGAGCAGTACTTC. The chain carries TRBV7-2 and TRBJ2-7; D is undetermined. The CDR3 loop spans 15 amino acids. The germline V gene has CDR1 SGHTA and CDR2 FQGNSA. Trimming shortened V by 3 bases and J by 3 bases, and 15 bases separated the two germline ends.

This clone has a handful of counts. The chain uses TRBV7-3 and TRBJ2-3; D is perhaps TRBD2 (6 bases). The CDR3 covers 13 residues. Germline V CDR1 and CDR2: SGHTA, FQGTGA. V was cut by 5 bases and J by 6 bases, with 12 bases left in between. The CDR3 reads CASSLEAGDTQYF. The CDR3 region has the DNA TGTGCCAGCAGCCTGGAGGCGGGGGATACGCAGTATTTT.

The chain has TRBV7-9 and TRBJ2-5; 13 bases match TRBD2. CDR3 length: 15 residues. The V gene end was trimmed by 5 bases and the J gene end by 3 bases; junction bases not matched to a gene: 3. Germline CDR1 and CDR2: SEHNR and FQNEAQ (reference sequence). CDR3 in amino acids: CASSPGTSGKETQYF. In DNA, the CDR3 is TGTGCCAGCAGCCCAGGGACTAGCGGGAAAGAGACCCAGTACTTC.

The rearrangement uses TRBV13 and TRBJ1-3, with unresolved D. CDR1 is PRHDT, CDR2 FYEKMQ, per germline (reference sequence). This CDR3 comprises 15 residues. V was shortened by 4 bases and J by 0 bases, with 10 bases between the two germline ends. This CDR3 reads CASSWPSASGNTIYF. CDR3 DNA sequence: TGTGCCAGCAGCTGGCCCAGCGCCTCTGGAAACACCATATATTTT. The full variable domain, completed using reference TRBV13 and TRBJ1-3, is AAGVIQSPRHLIKEKRETATLKCYPIPRHDTVYWYQQGPGQDPQFLISFYEKMQSDKGSIPDRFSAQQFSDYHSELNMSSLELGDSALYFCASSWPSASGNTIYFGEGSWLTVV.

This clone ranks as large. V and J are TRBV6-6 and TRBJ2-7; 7 positions agree with TRBD1. After removal of 8 bases from V and 5 bases from J, the junction contained 9 bases not matched to a gene. Looked up from germline, CDR1 is MNHNY and CDR2 is SVGAGI (reference sequence). CDR3 length: 13 amino acids. This chain's CDR3 is CASSGQSAHEQYF. The CDR3 nucleotides are TGTGCCAGCTCGGGACAGTCCGCCCACGAGCAGTACTTC.

The V call is TRBV30, the J call TRBJ1-1; D possibly corresponds to TRBD1 (6 bases). Germline V lookup: CDR1 GTSNPN, CDR2 SVGIG (reference sequence). The length of the CDR3 is 13 residues. Trimming stripped 8 bases from V and 0 bases from J, with 13 bases between. The CDR3 loop reads CATQGQLNTEAFF. CDR3 sequence (DNA): TGTGCCACCCAAGGACAGTTGAACACTGAAGCTTTCTTT.

The chain has TRBV5-1 and TRBJ1-1; 10 bases agree with TRBD1. CDR3 length: 16 residues. Germline V gene sequence: CDR1 SGHRS, CDR2 YFSETQ. Trimming at V came to 2 bases and at J to 0 bases, leaving 4 bases not matched to a gene. CDR3 sequence reads: CASSFRQGAMNTEAFF. CDR3 bases: TGCGCCAGCAGCTTCCGACAGGGGGCTATGAACACTGAAGCTTTCTTT.

Only a few counts were recorded for this clone. Other DNA sequences in the same sample also yield this CDR3. This chain joins TRBV7-9 and TRBJ2-3; unclear D gene. There are 12 residues in the CDR3. With 5 bases removed from V and 5 bases from J, the gap between germline ends came to 8 bases. Germline assignment: CDR1 SEHNR and CDR2 FQNEAQ (reference sequence). The CDR3: CASSPFGDTQYF. The CDR3 nucleotides are TGTGCCAGCAGCCCCTTTGGAGATACGCAGTATTTT.

This chain connects TRBV4-1 to TRBJ2-2; 9 nucleotides match TRBD1. With V trimmed by 4 bases and J by 4 bases, 16 bases remained unmatched. Looked up from germline, CDR1 is MGHRA and CDR2 is YSYEKL. The CDR3 sequence is 19 residues long. CDR3 sequence: CASSLRYRTGTGSTGELFF. In DNA form, the CDR3 reads TGCGCCAGCAGCCTCCGATACAGGACCGGGACAGGGTCCACCGGGGAGCTGTTTTTT.

This chain links TRBV14 with TRBJ2-7; D gene ambiguous. This CDR3 has 16 residues. Germline CDR1 reads SGHDN; CDR2 reads FVKESK. V was trimmed by 5 bases and J by 2 bases, leaving 19 bases between them. The CDR3 here is CASSSWRSPGPYEQYF. CDR3 DNA: TGTGCCAGCAGCTCCTGGCGGAGCCCCGGCCCCTACGAGCAGTACTTC.

This clone has only a few counts. This chain joins TRBV2 and TRBJ2-2; tentatively, D is TRBD1 (6 bases). Between the trimmed V and J ends, which lost 4 bases and 0 bases, there was a span of 12 bases. The CDR3 runs 16 residues. CDR1 is SNHLY and CDR2 is FYNNEI in the germline V gene. CDR3 protein: CASSVGGPANTGELFF. The DNA for the CDR3 is TGTGCCAGCAGTGTAGGGGGACCCGCGAACACCGGGGAGCTGTTTTTT.

This chain uses TRBV5-1 with TRBJ1-1; D gene unclear. V gave up 6 bases and J gave up 6 bases, with 15 bases separating them. CDR1 and CDR2 from the germline V gene are SGHRS and YFSETQ. The CDR3 spans 13 residues. CDR3 sequence: CASKGRLSAEAFF. The DNA of the CDR3 is TGCGCCAGCAAAGGCCGACTGAGTGCTGAAGCTTTCTTT.

The chain uses TRBV10-1 and TRBJ2-7; TRBD2 might be the D (6 bases). Trimming left V 0 bases short and J 8 bases short, with 11 bases between. The V gene's germline CDR1 is WNHNN and CDR2 SYGVQD (reference sequence). The CDR3 is made up of 13 amino acids. CDR3 bases: TGCGCCAGCAGTGAGTCGGGCGGGAAAAAGCAGTACTTC. Translated: CASSESGGKKQYF.

The rearrangement joins TRBV30 to TRBJ2-2, with 7 bases aligning to TRBD2. The CDR3 is 14 residues long. V lost 8 bases and J lost 6; bases outside the gene matches: 12. CDR1 GTSNPN and CDR2 SVGIG come from the germline V gene (reference sequence). CDR3 residues: CAAGGKSYAGELFF. The DNA for the CDR3 is TGTGCCGCCGGGGGGAAAAGTTACGCCGGGGAGCTGTTTTTT.

This chain joins TRBV28 and TRBJ1-2; 12 bases agree with TRBD1. This CDR3 spans 15 amino acids. J lost 9 bases, V lost 5 bases, and 10 bases had no gene match. Germline V gene data show CDR1 as MDHEN and CDR2 as SYDVKM. CDR3 nucleotide sequence: TGTGCCAGCAGTCCCAGGGCCGGGACAGGGGGCAGCTACACCTTC. As protein: CASSPRAGTGGSYTF.

The chain has TRBV11-3 and TRBJ2-3, with TRBD2 identical over 8 bases. Germline CDR1 SGHNT, CDR2 YENEEA. There are 15 residues in the CDR3. Trimming took 2 bases from V and 1 from J; bases not matched to a gene: 2. The CDR3: CASSLRAGGTDTQYF. The DNA of the CDR3 is TGTGCCAGCAGCTTACGAGCGGGAGGCACAGATACGCAGTATTTT.